Each of the 22 T cell receptor beta chains below was sequenced from the same sample in a study of blood T cells in healthy people across ages. Then a second PCR, running about 6 to 11 cycles, was carried out with a sample-barcoded 5' primer and a J-beta primer mix. TCRdb fed the 5' RACE reads into MiXCR, producing one record per CDR3 protein. The sample records 780,000 or so distinct CDR3 sequences, 53% being singletons. Sequencing input: blood. All receptors derive from a man aged 80 or over in good health.

In DNA form, the CDR3 reads TGTGCCAGCAGCCTTGGACAGCCAGCCTCCTACGAGCAGTACTTC. It specifies CASSLGQPASYEQYF. The rearrangement links TRBV7-9 to TRBJ2-7, with a tentative D call TRBD1 (6 bases). The CDR3 length is 15 residues. The germline V gene has CDR1 SEHNR and CDR2 FQNEAQ (reference sequence). V lost 5 bases and J lost 0, with 14 bases in between.

The chain combines TRBV24-1 with TRBJ2-1; either TRBD1 or TRBD2 may supply D (5 bases each). The CDR3 runs to 14 residues. V shed 4 bases and J shed 6 bases, with 12 bases lying between them. Germline lookup yields CDR1 KGHDR and CDR2 SFDVKD. The CDR3 nucleotides are TGTGCCACCAGTGACCATAAAGGGACCAATGAGCAGTTCTTC. Amino acids: CATSDHKGTNEQFF.

The rearrangement links TRBV25-1 to TRBJ2-4; 9 bases align to TRBD1. This CDR3 spans 16 amino acids. J lost 1 base, V lost 2 bases, and 3 bases had no gene match. Germline V gives CDR1 MGHDK, CDR2 SYGVNS. CDR3 loop: CASSEGTGWAKNIQYF. CDR3 DNA sequence: TGTGCCAGCAGTGAAGGGACAGGGTGGGCCAAAAACATTCAGTACTTC.

A few counts support this clonotype. The chain is built from TRBV7-2 and TRBJ1-6; D uncertain. The V and J ends lost 0 bases and 0 bases respectively, with 18 bases between them. Germline-derived CDR1 and CDR2 are SGHTA and FQGNSA. This CDR3 has 20 residues. DNA for the CDR3: TGTGCCAGCAGCTTAGCGGGTCATCCCCCCCGCAGCTCCTATAATTCACCCCTCCACTTT. Protein sequence: CASSLAGHPPRSSYNSPLHF.

The rearrangement joins TRBV4-1 to TRBJ2-1; TRBD2 matches at 14 bases. Germline CDR1 reads MGHRA; CDR2 reads YSYEKL. Germline trimming cut 4 bases from V and 7 bases from J; bases unmatched to any gene: 6. CDR3 size: 16 residues. CDR3 residues: CASSPRGLAGENEQFF. The CDR3 region has the DNA TGCGCCAGCAGCCCAAGGGGACTAGCGGGAGAAAATGAGCAGTTCTTC.

This clonotype was observed a few times. V is TRBV7-2 and J is TRBJ1-2; the D gene is possibly TRBD1 (5 bases). The V gene's germline CDR1 is SGHTA and CDR2 FQGNSA. This CDR3 spans 14 amino acids. V was pared by 6 bases and J by 5 bases, with 16 bases between. The CDR3 DNA reads TGTGCCAGCAGGCCTACAGGCGCCCTGTATGGCTACACCTTC. This encodes CASRPTGALYGYTF.

The table lists this clonotype with a few counts. The V call is TRBV6-1, the J call TRBJ2-1; TRBD2 matches 7 bases. The CDR3 contains 15 residues. The ends lost 9 bases at V and 1 base at J; junction bases unmatched: 9. CDR1 and CDR2 from the germline V gene are MNHNS and SASEGT. CDR3 nucleotide sequence: TGTGCCAGTGGGGGGGGGGATGGTTCCTACAATGAGCAGTTCTTC. It encodes CASGGGDGSYNEQFF.

The CDR3 DNA reads TGCAGTGCTAGGGGGGGGGCGGGAAGCACAGATACGCAGTATTTT. Protein sequence: CSARGGAGSTDTQYF. The genes are TRBV20-1 and TRBJ2-3; maybe TRBD2 (7 bases). The CDR3 spans 15 residues. Between the trimmed V and J ends, which lost 3 bases and 0 bases, there was a span of 13 bases. The germline V gene encodes CDR1 DFQATT and CDR2 SNEGSKA (reference sequence).

The CDR3 DNA reads TGTGCCAGCGCCGGGACGAATCAGCCCCAGCATTTT. Amino acids: CASAGTNQPQHF. The V call is TRBV2, the J call TRBJ1-5; D may be TRBD1 (5 bases). This CDR3 comprises 12 residues. Per germline, CDR1 SNHLY and CDR2 FYNNEI. The germline V and J ends were trimmed by 8 bases and 4 bases, with 9 bases remaining between them.

This chain uses TRBV29-1 with TRBJ2-7; 7 nucleotides match TRBD2. The J segment lost 2 bases and the V segment lost 3 bases, leaving 10 bases of the junction unmatched. The CDR3 is 15 amino acids. Germline V gene sequence: CDR1 SQVTM, CDR2 ANQGSEA. DNA of the CDR3: TGCAGCGTTGAGGCACCAAGCGGGGACCCCTACGAGCAGTACTTC. It is translated as CSVEAPSGDPYEQYF.

The chain couples TRBV3-1 to TRBJ1-4; TRBD1 agrees at 7 bases. Germline lookup yields CDR1 LGHDT and CDR2 YNNKEL (reference sequence). J gave up 7 bases and V 4 bases, and 9 bases lay outside the gene matches. The CDR3 consists of 15 residues. For the CDR3, the DNA is TGTGCCAGCAGCCCTAGCTCGGCAGGGGGTGAAAAACTGTTTTTT. Amino acids: CASSPSSAGGEKLFF.

The V gene is TRBV3-1, the J gene TRBJ2-7; TRBD2 is a possible D gene (5 bases). Gene TRBJ2-4 matches the end of the DNA better, so the J call may be wrong. The CDR3 sequence is 12 residues long. CDR1 LGHDT and CDR2 YNNKEL come from the germline V gene (reference sequence). This chain's CDR3 is CASSHGENIQYF. CDR3 nucleotide sequence: TGTGCCAGCAGCCACGGGGAAAACATTCAGTACTTC.

V gene TRBV28 combines with J gene TRBJ1-2; 12 positions agree with TRBD1. CDR1 and CDR2 from the germline V gene are MDHEN and SYDVKM. The CDR3 contains 13 residues. Germline trimming cut 8 bases from V and 7 bases from J; bases unmatched to any gene: 5. The CDR3 loop reads CASEGQGARGYTF. CDR3 DNA sequence: TGTGCCAGCGAGGGACAGGGGGCGCGTGGCTACACCTTC.

The chain carries TRBV5-8 and TRBJ1-2, with a weak D call TRBD1 (6 bases). The germline V and J ends were trimmed by 6 bases and 4 bases, with 19 bases remaining between them. Germline-derived CDR1 and CDR2 are SGHTS and YDEGEE. This CDR3 has 15 residues. CDR3 residues: CASTARDTHPYGYTF. The CDR3 bases are TGTGCCAGCACCGCCCGGGACACTCACCCCTATGGCTACACCTTC.

The rearrangement uses TRBV11-2 and TRBJ2-1; D is unclear. The J call may be faulty, since TRBJ2-7 better matches the DNA end. The CDR3 sequence is 14 residues long. Germline assignment: CDR1 SGHAT and CDR2 FQNNGV. CDR3 coding DNA: TGTGCCAGCAGCTCCTGGACGTCCTACAATGAGCAGTACTTC. Encoded protein: CASSSWTSYNEQYF.

This chain uses TRBV5-1 with TRBJ2-7, with a tentative D call TRBD1 (5 bases). The J call is doubtful: the DNA matches TRBJ2-5 better. From germline, CDR1 is SGHRS and CDR2 YFSETQ. The CDR3 totals 15 residues. The CDR3 region has the DNA TGCGCCAGCAGCTTGGCCCAGGGCATGGGAGAGACCCAGTACTTC. Residues: CASSLAQGMGETQYF.

Here the CDR3 DNA reads TGTGCCAGCACCGACCTGGATGAGCAGTTCTTC. Amino acids: CASTDLDEQFF. This sequence joins TRBV27 and TRBJ2-1; D gene uncertain. The length of the CDR3 is 11 residues. CDR1 MNHEY and CDR2 SMNVEV come from the germline V gene (reference sequence). Trimming left V 7 bases short and J 8 bases short, with 9 bases between.

The gene calls are TRBV20-1 and TRBJ2-5; 8 nucleotides agree with TRBD2. The end of the DNA aligns better with TRBJ2-7, so the J call may be wrong. The CDR3 is made up of 13 amino acids. Germline CDR1 and CDR2: DFQATT and SNEGSKA (reference sequence). This CDR3 is CSALQAGVREQYF. CDR3 sequence (DNA): TGCAGTGCTCTACAAGCGGGAGTACGCGAGCAGTACTTC.

The table lists this clonotype with a few counts. The chain has TRBV6-5 and TRBJ2-3; D may be TRBD2 (6 bases). This CDR3 is built from 15 residues. Germline values: CDR1 MNHEY, CDR2 SVGAGI. Between the trimmed V and J ends, which lost 1 base and 6 bases, there was a span of 14 bases. The CDR3 spells CASSYLGTREDTQYF. The CDR3 DNA reads as TGTGCCAGCAGTTACTTAGGGACTCGCGAGGATACGCAGTATTTT.

The chain has TRBV9 and TRBJ2-3; D is ambiguous. Trimming cost V 4 bases and J 6 bases, with 9 bases left between them. Germline CDR1 and CDR2: SGDLS and YYNGEE. The CDR3 has 12 residues. CDR3 coding DNA: TGTGCCAGCAGCCCGAATAAGGATACGCAGTATTTT. Translation: CASSPNKDTQYF. Variable domain in full (rest from reference TRBV9 and TRBJ2-3): DSGVTQTPKHLITATGQRVTLRCSPRSGDLSVYWYQQSLDQGLQFLIQYYNGEERAKGNILERFSAQQFPDLHSELNLSSLELGDSALYFCASSPNKDTQYFGPGTRLTVL.

The count of this clonotype is one. The rearrangement uses TRBV30 and TRBJ2-1; 7 bases map to TRBD1. The germline CDR1 and CDR2 sequences are GTSNPN and SVGIG (reference sequence). The CDR3 length is 15 residues. Trimming removed 7 bases from V and 1 base from J; junction bases left unmatched: 10. CDR3 nucleotides: TGTGCCTTAAAGACCGGGACAGCGTCCTACAATGAGCAGTTCTTC. This sequence encodes CALKTGTASYNEQFF. Together with reference TRBV30 and TRBJ2-1, the CDR3 gives the full variable domain: SQTIHQWPATLVQPVGSPLSLECTVEGTSNPNLYWYRQAAGRGLQLLFYSVGIGQISSEVPQNLSASRPQDRQFILSSKKLLLSDSGFYLCALKTGTASYNEQFFGPGTRLTVL.

This clonotype was seen a single time. The J gene is TRBJ2-3, the V gene TRBV13, with D unresolved. Looked up from germline, CDR1 is PRHDT and CDR2 is FYEKMQ (reference sequence). Trimming shortened V by 5 bases and J by 2 bases, and 11 bases separated the two germline ends. The CDR3 covers 14 residues. As DNA, the CDR3 is TGTGCCAGCAGCCGGACCGCGGACACAGATACGCAGTATTTT. It specifies CASSRTADTDTQYF.